This TCR beta chain was observed in a study of blood T cell repertoires in COVID-19. In the study overall: The study drew acute and convalescent COVID-19 samples from the United States, Italy and Spain. Sources were T cells, B-cell-depleted T cells, or PBMCs; the material itself was cDNA or gDNA.

Per the original data handling: The assay estimated nucleated cells by amplifying reference gene primers. Data came from immunoSEQ multiplex PCR; TCRdb stores just in-frame clones and leaves some out. V and J calls and clone size are those listed in that table; D and trimming were worked out from the DNA. The sample has fewer than 350,000 clones; around 90% are singletons. This clone was seen more than once but under ten times. Enrolled through a virtual design, the participants were between about 18 and 100 years of age and came from under 25 US areas. The germline gives CDR1 SGHKS, CDR2 YYEKEE (reference sequence). V gave up 0 bases and J gave up 6 bases, with 12 bases separating them. The CDR3 contains 14 residues.

The specimen sequenced was PBMCs or T cells enriched from blood (not recorded which). V gene TRBV5-5 combines with J gene TRBJ1-1; D possibly corresponds to TRBD1 (5 bases). This clonotype was sampled from a woman aged 35 to 49 who had recovered from COVID-19. CDR3 in DNA: TGTGCCAGCAGCTTGGAGGAGGGGAGGGCTGAAGCTTTCTTT. Protein sequence: CASSLEEGRAEAFF.